This T cell receptor beta chain came from a study of T cell responses to AZD1222 COVID-19 vaccine. TCRdb keeps only in-frame clones here, not all; method: immunoSEQ multiplex PCR. The table has some 200,000 clones, approximately 91% seen once. Per the germline V gene, CDR1 is LNHDA and CDR2 is SQIVND (reference sequence). V lost 4 bases and J lost 9; bases outside the gene matches: 5. This CDR3 contains 14 residues. The TCR was taken from an adult in good health. The specimen was peripheral blood, collected on day 0 of AZD1222 vaccination. V is TRBV19 and J is TRBJ2-1, with 11 bases identical to TRBD2. The CDR3 region is CASSTLAGGSEQFF. In DNA, the CDR3 is TGTGCCAGTAGTACGCTAGCGGGGGGATCTGAGCAGTTCTTC.